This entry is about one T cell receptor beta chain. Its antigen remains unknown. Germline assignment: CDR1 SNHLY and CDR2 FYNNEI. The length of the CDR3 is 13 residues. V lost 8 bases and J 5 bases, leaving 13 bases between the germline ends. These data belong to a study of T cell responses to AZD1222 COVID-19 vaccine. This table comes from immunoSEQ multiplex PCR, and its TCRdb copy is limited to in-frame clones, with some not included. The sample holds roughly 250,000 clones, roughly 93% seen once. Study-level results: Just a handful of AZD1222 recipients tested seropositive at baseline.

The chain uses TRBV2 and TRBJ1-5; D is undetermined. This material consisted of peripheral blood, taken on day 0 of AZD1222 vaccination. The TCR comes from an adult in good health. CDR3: CASEERPYQPQHF. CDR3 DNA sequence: TGTGCCAGCGAGGAGAGGCCTTATCAGCCCCAGCATTTT.